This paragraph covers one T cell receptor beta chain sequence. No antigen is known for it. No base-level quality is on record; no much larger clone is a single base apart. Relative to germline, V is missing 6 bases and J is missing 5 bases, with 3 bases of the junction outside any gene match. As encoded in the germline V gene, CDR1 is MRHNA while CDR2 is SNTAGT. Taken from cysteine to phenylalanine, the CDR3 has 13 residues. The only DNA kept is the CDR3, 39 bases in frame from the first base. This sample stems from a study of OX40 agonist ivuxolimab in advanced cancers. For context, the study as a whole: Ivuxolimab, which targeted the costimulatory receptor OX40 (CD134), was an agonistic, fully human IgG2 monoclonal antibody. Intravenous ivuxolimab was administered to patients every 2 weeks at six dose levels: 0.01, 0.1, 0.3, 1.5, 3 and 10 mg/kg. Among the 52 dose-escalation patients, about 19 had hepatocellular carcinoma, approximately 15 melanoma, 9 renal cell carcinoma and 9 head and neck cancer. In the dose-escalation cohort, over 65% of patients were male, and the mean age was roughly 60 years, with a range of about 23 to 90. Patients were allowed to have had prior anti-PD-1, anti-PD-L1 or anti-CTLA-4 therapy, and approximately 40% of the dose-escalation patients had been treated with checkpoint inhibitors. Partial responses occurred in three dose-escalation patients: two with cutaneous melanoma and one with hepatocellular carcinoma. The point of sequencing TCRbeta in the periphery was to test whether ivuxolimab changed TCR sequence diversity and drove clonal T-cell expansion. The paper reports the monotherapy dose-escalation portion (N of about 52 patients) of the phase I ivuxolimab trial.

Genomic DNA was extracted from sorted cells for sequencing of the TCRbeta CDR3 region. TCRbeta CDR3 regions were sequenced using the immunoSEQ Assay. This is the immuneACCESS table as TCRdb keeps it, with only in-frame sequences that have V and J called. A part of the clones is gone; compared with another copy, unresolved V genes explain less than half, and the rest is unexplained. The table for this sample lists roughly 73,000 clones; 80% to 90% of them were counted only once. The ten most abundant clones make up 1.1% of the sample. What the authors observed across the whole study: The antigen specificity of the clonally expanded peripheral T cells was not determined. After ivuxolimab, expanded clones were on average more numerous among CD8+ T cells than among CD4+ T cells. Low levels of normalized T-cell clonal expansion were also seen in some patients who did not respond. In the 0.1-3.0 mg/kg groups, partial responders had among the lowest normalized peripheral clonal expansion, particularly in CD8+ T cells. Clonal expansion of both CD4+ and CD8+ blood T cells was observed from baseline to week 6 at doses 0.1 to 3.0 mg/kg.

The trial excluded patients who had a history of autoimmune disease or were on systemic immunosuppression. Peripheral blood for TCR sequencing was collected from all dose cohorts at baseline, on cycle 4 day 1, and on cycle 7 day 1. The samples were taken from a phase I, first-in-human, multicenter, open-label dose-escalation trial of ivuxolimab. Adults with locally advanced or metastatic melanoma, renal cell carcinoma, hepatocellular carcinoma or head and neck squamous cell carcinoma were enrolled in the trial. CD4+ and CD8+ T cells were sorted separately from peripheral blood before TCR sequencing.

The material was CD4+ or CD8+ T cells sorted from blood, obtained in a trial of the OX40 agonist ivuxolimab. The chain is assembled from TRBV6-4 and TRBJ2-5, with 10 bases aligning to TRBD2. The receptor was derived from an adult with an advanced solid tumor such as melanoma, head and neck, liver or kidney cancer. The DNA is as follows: TGTGCCAGCAGCTCACTAGCGGGGGAGACCCAGTACTTC. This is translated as CASSSLAGETQYF.